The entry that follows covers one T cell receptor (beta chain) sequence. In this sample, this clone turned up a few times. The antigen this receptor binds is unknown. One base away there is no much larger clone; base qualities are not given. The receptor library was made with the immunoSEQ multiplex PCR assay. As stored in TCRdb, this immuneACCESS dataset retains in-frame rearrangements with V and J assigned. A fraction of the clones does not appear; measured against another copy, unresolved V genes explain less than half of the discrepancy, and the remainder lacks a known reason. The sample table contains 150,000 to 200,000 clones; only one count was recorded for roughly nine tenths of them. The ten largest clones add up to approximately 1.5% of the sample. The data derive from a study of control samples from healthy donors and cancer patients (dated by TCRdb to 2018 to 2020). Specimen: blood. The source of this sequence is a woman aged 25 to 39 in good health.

Read as DNA, the sequence is TGTGCCAGCAGTACACGGACAGGGGGTAGGGAGCAGTACTTC. This encodes CASSTRTGGREQYF. The chain joins TRBV6-5 to TRBJ2-7, and 10 junction bases match TRBD1. V ends up 5 bases short and J 7 bases short, with an unmatched junction base count of 8. The CDR1 and CDR2 encoded by the germline V gene are MNHEY and SVGAGI. The CDR3 holds 14 amino acids from the cysteine to the phenylalanine. Of the read, only the CDR3 DNA is kept; its 42 bases are in frame from base 1.